The TCR beta chain described here comes from a study of somatic mutations in cytotoxic T cells in rheumatoid arthritis. Study overall: Flow sorting yielded some V beta antibody-stained T-cell populations at nearly 100% purity, among them V beta1+ cells sequenced for TCRB. The study's findings and limits: More than 20% of CD8+ cells belonged to the largest clone in about an eighth of the roughly 60 patients. CD8+ T-cell clonality showed no significant difference between rheumatoid arthritis patients and age-matched healthy controls.

The sample holds a few counts of this clone. Its antigen is undetermined. Assay: immunoSEQ multiplex PCR; the TCRdb copy retains only in-frame clones and omits some. The sample shows 15,000 to 20,000 clones, over 80% of them seen only once. Positive magnetic bead selection separated CD4+ and CD8+ cells, and flow cytometry confirmed purity. Germline V gives CDR1 MGHRA, CDR2 YSYEKL. CDR3 length equals 12 residues. V lost 0 bases to trimming and J lost 6 bases, with 4 bases between them. This chain joins TRBV4-1 and TRBJ2-3; D remains ambiguous. Sequencing was carried out using CD8+ T cells sorted from blood. The origin of this receptor is an adult with rheumatoid arthritis. Here the CDR3 reads CASSQDHDTQYF. The CDR3 coding sequence is TGCGCCAGCAGCCAAGATCATGATACGCAGTATTTT.